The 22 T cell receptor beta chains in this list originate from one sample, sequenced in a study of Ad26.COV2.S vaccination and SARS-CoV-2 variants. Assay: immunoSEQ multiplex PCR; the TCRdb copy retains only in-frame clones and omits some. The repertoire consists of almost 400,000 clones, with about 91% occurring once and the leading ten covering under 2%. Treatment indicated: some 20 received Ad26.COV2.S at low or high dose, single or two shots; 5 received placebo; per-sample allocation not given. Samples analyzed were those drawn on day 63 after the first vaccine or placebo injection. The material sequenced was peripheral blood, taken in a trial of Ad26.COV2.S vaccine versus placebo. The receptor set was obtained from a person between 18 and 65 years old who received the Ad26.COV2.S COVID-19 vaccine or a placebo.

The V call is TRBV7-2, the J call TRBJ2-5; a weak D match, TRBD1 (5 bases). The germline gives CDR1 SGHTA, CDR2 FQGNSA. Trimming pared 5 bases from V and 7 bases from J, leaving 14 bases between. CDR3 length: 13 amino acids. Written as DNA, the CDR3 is TGTGCCAGCAGCCCCAGGTGGCAGGGGACCCAGTACTTC. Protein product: CASSPRWQGTQYF.

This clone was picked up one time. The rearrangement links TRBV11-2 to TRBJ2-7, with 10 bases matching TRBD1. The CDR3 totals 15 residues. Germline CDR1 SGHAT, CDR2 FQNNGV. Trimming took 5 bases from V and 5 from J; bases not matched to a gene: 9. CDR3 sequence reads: CASSRSGTGADEQYF. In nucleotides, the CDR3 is TGTGCCAGCAGCAGGTCCGGGACAGGGGCCGACGAGCAGTACTTC.

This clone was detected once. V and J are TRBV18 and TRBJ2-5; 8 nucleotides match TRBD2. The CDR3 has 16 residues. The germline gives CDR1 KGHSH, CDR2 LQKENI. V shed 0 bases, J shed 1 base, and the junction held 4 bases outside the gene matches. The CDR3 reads CASSPPSGKGQETQYF. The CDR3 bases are TGTGCCAGCTCACCACCTAGCGGGAAGGGCCAAGAGACCCAGTACTTC.

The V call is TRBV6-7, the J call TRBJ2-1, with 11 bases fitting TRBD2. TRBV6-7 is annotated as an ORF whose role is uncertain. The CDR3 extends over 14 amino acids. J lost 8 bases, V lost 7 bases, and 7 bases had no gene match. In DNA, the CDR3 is TGTGCCAGCACCACACTAGCGGGAGCAGATGAGCAGTTCTTC. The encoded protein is CASTTLAGADEQFF.

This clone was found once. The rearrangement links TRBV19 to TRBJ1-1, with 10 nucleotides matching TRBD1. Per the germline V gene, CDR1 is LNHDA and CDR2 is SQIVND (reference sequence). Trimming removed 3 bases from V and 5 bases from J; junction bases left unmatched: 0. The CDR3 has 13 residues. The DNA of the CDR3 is TGTGCCAGTAGTATGGGACAGGGGACTGAAGCTTTCTTT. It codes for CASSMGQGTEAFF.

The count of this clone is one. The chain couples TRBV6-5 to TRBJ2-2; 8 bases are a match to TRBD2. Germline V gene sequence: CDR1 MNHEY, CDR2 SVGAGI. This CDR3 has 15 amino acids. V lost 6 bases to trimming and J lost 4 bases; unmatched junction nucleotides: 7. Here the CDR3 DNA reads TGTGCCAGCAGCAAAGCGGGAGCAAGCACCGGGGAGCTGTTTTTT. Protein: CASSKAGASTGELFF.

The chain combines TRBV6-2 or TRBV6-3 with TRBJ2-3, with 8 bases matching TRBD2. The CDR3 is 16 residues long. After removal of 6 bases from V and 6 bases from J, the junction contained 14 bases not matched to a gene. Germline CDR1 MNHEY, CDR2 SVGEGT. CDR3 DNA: TGTGCCAGCAGCCACCTGCGAGCGGGAGTCGAGGATACGCAGTATTTT. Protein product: CASSHLRAGVEDTQYF.

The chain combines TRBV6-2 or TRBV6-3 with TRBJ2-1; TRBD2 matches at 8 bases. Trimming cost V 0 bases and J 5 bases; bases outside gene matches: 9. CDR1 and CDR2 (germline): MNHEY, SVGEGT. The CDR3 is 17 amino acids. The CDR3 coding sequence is TGTGCCAGCAGTTACTCGATGATGCGCGGGAGGCACAATGAGCAGTTCTTC. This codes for CASSYSMMRGRHNEQFF.

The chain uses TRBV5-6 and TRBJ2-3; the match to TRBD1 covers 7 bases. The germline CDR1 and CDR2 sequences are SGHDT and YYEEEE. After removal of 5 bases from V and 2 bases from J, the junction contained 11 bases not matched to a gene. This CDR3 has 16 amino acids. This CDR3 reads CASRRGRLGLTDTQYF. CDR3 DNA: TGTGCCAGCAGGAGGGGGCGCCTGGGCCTCACAGATACGCAGTATTTT.

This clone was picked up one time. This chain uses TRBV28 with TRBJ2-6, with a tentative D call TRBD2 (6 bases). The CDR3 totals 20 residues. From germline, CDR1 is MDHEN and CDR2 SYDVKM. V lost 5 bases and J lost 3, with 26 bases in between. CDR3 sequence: CASSGRGTSPTFVGANVLTF. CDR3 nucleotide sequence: TGTGCCAGCAGTGGGCGGGGAACCTCACCCACCTTTGTTGGGGCCAACGTCCTGACTTTC.

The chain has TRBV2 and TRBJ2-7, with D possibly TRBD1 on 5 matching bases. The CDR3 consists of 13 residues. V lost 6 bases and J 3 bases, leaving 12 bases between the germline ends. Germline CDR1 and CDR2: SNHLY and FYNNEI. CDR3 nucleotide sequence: TGTGCCAGCAGCCGGACAATCTACTACGAGCAGTACTTC. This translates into CASSRTIYYEQYF. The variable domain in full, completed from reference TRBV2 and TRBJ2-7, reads EPEVTQTPSHQVTQMGQEVILRCVPISNHLYFYWYRQILGQKVEFLVSFYNNEISEKSEIFDDQFSVERPDGSNFTLKIRSTKLEDSAMYFCASSRTIYYEQYFGPGTRLTVT.

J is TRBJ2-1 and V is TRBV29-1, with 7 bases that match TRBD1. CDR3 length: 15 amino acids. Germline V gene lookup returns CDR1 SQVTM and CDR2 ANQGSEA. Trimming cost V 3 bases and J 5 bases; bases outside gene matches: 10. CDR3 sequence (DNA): TGCAGCGTTGACCCGGGACAGAGGTTCAACAATGAGCAGTTCTTC. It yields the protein CSVDPGQRFNNEQFF.

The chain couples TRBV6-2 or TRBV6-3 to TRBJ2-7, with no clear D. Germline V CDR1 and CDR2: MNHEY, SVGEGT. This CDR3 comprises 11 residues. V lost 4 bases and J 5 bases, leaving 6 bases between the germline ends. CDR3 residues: CASSFPDEQYF. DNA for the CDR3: TGTGCCAGCAGTTTCCCAGACGAGCAGTACTTC.

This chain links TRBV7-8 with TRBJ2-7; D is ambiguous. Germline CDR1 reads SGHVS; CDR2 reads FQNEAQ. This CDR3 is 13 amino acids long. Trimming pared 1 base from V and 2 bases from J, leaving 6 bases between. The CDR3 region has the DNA TGTGCCAGCAGCTTAGGATTGGCCTACGAGCAGTACTTC. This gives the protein CASSLGLAYEQYF.

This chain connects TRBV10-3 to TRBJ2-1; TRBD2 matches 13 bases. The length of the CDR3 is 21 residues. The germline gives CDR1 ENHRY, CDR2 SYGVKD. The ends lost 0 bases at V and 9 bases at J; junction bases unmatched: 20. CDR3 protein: CAISESPFRLAGGKDGSEQFF. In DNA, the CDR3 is TGTGCCATCAGTGAGTCTCCCTTTCGACTAGCGGGAGGCAAAGACGGGAGTGAGCAGTTCTTC.

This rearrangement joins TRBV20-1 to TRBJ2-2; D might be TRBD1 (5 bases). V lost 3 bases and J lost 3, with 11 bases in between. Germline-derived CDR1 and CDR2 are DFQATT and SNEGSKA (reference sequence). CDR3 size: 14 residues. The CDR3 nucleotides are TGCAGTGCTAGTAAAGGGGCAGACACCGGGGAGCTGTTTTTT. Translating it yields CSASKGADTGELFF.

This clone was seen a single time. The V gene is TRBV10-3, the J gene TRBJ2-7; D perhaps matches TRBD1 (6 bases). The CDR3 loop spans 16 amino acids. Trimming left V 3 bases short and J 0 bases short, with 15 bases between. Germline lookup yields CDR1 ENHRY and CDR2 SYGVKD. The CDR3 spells CAISDGDIGNSYEQYF. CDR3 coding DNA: TGTGCCATCAGTGATGGGGACATCGGGAACTCCTACGAGCAGTACTTC.

The CDR3 nucleotides are TGCAGTGCTAGTTCTGGAAGGGGCAGGACCGCCTGGGAGCAGTACTTC. As protein: CSASSGRGRTAWEQYF. The rearrangement uses TRBV20-1 and TRBJ2-7, with D possibly matching TRBD1 (5 bases). V was pared by 3 bases and J by 7 bases, with 25 bases between. Germline values: CDR1 DFQATT, CDR2 SNEGSKA (reference sequence). The CDR3 extends over 16 amino acids.

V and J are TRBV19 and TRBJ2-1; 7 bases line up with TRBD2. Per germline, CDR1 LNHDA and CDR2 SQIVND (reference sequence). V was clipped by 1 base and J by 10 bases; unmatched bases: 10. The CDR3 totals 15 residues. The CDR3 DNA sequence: TGTGCCAGTAGTATAGCGGGAGGACCCCGTGCGGAGCAGTTCTTC. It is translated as CASSIAGGPRAEQFF.

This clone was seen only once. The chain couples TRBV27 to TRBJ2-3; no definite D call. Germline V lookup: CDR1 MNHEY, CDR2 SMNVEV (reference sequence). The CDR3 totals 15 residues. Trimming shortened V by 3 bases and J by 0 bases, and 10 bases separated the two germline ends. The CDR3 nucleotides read TGTGCCAGCAGTTTCCAGAAGACTAGCACAGATACGCAGTATTTT. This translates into CASSFQKTSTDTQYF.

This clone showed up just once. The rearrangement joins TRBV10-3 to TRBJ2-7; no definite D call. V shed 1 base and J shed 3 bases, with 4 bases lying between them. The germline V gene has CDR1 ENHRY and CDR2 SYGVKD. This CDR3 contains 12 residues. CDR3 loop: CAISEYGYEQYF. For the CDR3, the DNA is TGTGCCATCAGTGAGTACGGCTACGAGCAGTACTTC.

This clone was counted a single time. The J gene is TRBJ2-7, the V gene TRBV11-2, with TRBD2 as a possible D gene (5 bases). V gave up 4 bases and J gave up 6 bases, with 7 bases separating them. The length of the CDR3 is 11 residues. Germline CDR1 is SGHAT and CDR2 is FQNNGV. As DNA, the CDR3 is TGTGCCAGCAGCTCTGAGGGCGAGCAGTACTTC. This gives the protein CASSSEGEQYF.